This record concerns one T cell receptor (beta chain) sequence. Its antigen is unknown. The data belong to a study of T cells in Graves' hyperthyroidism and ophthalmopathy. Regarding the study as a whole: Stable hyperthyroidism was separated from ophthalmopathy by a model based on 13 V-J features. The model forecast ophthalmopathy, anticipating it by a median around 6.4 months before onset. Blood shared most expanded thyroid clonotypes above 0.001.

PBMCs were derived from roughly 9.6 ml fresh peripheral blood. Amplification of TCR beta CDR3 regions used RNA as the template. In the first-round RT-PCR of the TCR CDR3, the HTBI primer set was used. TCRdb used MiXCR to reprocess the multiplex PCR reads, holding one entry per CDR3 protein. The sample contains some 500,000 distinct CDR3 sequences, around 22% of which appear only once. The sequenced sample was blood. The clonotype comes from a woman aged 25 to 45 with Graves' ophthalmopathy.

CDR3 bases: TGTGCCAGCAGTCCGTCCTATAATAGCAATCAGCCCCAGCATTTT. This gives the protein CASSPSYNSNQPQHF. J is TRBJ1-5 and V is TRBV12-3 or TRBV12-4; no definite D call. The CDR3 runs 15 residues. V lost 5 bases, J lost 0 bases, and 11 bases lay in between.